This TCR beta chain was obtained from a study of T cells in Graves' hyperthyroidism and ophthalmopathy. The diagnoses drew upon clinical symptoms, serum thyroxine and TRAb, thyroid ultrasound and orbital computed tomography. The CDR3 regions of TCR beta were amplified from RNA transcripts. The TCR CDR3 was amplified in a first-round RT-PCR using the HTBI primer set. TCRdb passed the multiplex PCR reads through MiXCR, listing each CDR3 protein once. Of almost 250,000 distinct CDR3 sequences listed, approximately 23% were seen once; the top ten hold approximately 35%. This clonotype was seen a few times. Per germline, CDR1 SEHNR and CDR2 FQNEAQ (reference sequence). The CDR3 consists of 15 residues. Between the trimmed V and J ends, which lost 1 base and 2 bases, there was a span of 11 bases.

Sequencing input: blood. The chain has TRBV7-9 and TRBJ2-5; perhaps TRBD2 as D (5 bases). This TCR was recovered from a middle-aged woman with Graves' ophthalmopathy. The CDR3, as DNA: TGTGCCAGCAGCTTAGATTCCGGGGTTCAAGAGACCCAGTACTTC. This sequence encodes CASSLDSGVQETQYF.